What follows are 9 T cell receptor beta chains derived from one specimen sequenced in a study of blood T cell repertoires in COVID-19. Only in-frame clones appear in the TCRdb table, and some are missing; sequencing was by immunoSEQ multiplex PCR. The sample carries some 230,000 clones, 70% to 90% recorded once. The sequenced material came from peripheral blood. These TCRs come from a man in his fifties who had recovered from COVID-19.

The genes are TRBV19 and TRBJ2-3; 8 nucleotides align to TRBD2. The CDR3 has 16 residues. J was trimmed by 6 bases and V by 6 bases; bases with no gene match: 14. CDR1 and CDR2 from the germline V gene are LNHDA and SQIVND (reference sequence). CDR3 in DNA: TGTGCCAGTAGGCCTGGGGTAGCGGGACCGCGGGATACGCAGTATTTT. Its protein is CASRPGVAGPRDTQYF.

V gene TRBV7-9 combines with J gene TRBJ1-2, with a weak D call TRBD1 (5 bases). Trimming pared 6 bases from V and 4 bases from J, leaving 15 bases between. The V gene's germline CDR1 is SEHNR and CDR2 FQNEAQ (reference sequence). The CDR3 consists of 14 residues. This chain's CDR3 is CASRQTESPYGYTF. For the CDR3, the DNA is TGTGCCAGCAGGCAGACAGAGAGCCCCTATGGCTACACCTTC.

V is TRBV18 and J is TRBJ2-3; TRBD1 might be the D (5 bases). The V and J ends lost 4 bases and 0 bases respectively, with 11 bases between them. Germline values: CDR1 KGHSH, CDR2 LQKENI. The CDR3 is made up of 15 amino acids. The CDR3 DNA reads as TGTGCCAGCTCACGTAACTCAGGGAGCACAGATACGCAGTATTTT. Its translation: CASSRNSGSTDTQYF. Combining the CDR3 with reference TRBV18 and TRBJ2-3 gives the whole variable domain NAGVMQNPRHLVRRRGQEARLRCSPMKGHSHVYWYRQLPEEGLKFMVYLQKENIIDESGMPKERFSAEFPKEGPSILRIQQVVRGDSAAYFCASSRNSGSTDTQYFGPGTRLTVL.

The V and J genes are TRBV27 and TRBJ2-7; D not certain. Germline CDR1 is MNHEY and CDR2 is SMNVEV (reference sequence). The CDR3 has 13 amino acids. V shed 3 bases and J shed 0 bases, with 6 bases lying between them. This chain's CDR3 is CASSFSLSYEQYF. In DNA, the CDR3 is TGTGCCAGCAGTTTTAGTCTCTCCTACGAGCAGTACTTC.

The chain carries TRBV29-1 and TRBJ2-1, with D perhaps matching TRBD2 (5 bases). CDR3 length: 13 residues. Germline assignment: CDR1 SQVTM and CDR2 ANQGSEA. Trimming removed 3 bases from V and 3 bases from J, with 9 bases in between. CDR3 protein: CSVDSRGYNEQFF. The CDR3 bases are TGCAGCGTTGACAGCCGGGGCTACAATGAGCAGTTCTTC.

The rearrangement links TRBV4-1 to TRBJ2-7, with D possibly matching TRBD1 (6 bases). The germline gives CDR1 MGHRA, CDR2 YSYEKL. The CDR3 sequence is 17 residues long. V lost 1 base and J 3 bases, leaving 19 bases between the germline ends. The CDR3 bases are TGCGCCAGCAGCCAAGCCTCCCGGGGACACTTACACTACGAGCAGTACTTC. It yields the protein CASSQASRGHLHYEQYF.

This rearrangement joins TRBV27 to TRBJ2-7; 13 bases line up with TRBD2. After removal of 5 bases from V and 4 bases from J, the junction contained 11 bases not matched to a gene. Germline assignment: CDR1 MNHEY and CDR2 SMNVEV (reference sequence). CDR3 length: 17 amino acids. CDR3 protein: CASSPPRGLAGLYEQYF. The CDR3 DNA sequence: TGTGCCAGCAGTCCGCCCCGGGGACTAGCGGGATTATACGAGCAGTACTTC.

This clone has only a few counts. The chain uses TRBV10-3 and TRBJ2-7, with TRBD1 identical over 9 bases. This CDR3 comprises 14 residues. Trimming removed 3 bases from V and 6 bases from J; junction bases left unmatched: 6. CDR1 is ENHRY, CDR2 SYGVKD, per germline. DNA for the CDR3: TGTGCCATCAGTGAAGTACAGGGGGCGGCCGAGCAGTACTTC. Its translation is CAISEVQGAAEQYF.

The chain links TRBV28 to TRBJ2-4; weak D call: TRBD1 (6 bases). V was pared by 6 bases and J by 9 bases, with 21 bases between. CDR1 is MDHEN and CDR2 is SYDVKM in the germline V gene. This CDR3 has 15 amino acids. CDR3 in amino acids: CASRPWGQALGIQYF. CDR3 nucleotide sequence: TGTGCCAGCAGGCCCTGGGGGCAAGCTTTGGGCATTCAGTACTTC.